This T cell receptor beta chain was sequenced for a study of neoadjuvant anti-PD-1 for oral cavity cancer. Findings of the study overall: Each response group had just a few patients in TCR analyses.

Profiling relied on immunoSEQ multiplex PCR, and the TCRdb table lists in-frame clones only, not all of them. The data contain about 32,000 clones, roughly 85% of them singletons. The CDR3 has 12 amino acids. V was shortened by 5 bases and J by 0 bases, with 2 bases between the two germline ends. The germline V gene has CDR1 SGHNT and CDR2 YENEEA. Documented time point: after neoadjuvant nivolumab, at surgical resection. Patients were newly diagnosed with stage II-IVA oral cavity squamous cell carcinoma without prior systemic or radiation treatment. Notes on this clone: Its matching antigen is unknown.

This receptor was identified in a person between 35 and 79 years old with oral cavity squamous cell carcinoma. This specimen was PBMCs, taken after nivolumab (anti-PD-1) treatment. This chain links TRBV11-3 with TRBJ1-3; D is undetermined. Here the CDR3 reads CASSGSGNTIYF. CDR3 bases: TGTGCCAGCAGCGGCTCTGGAAACACCATATATTTT.